This T cell receptor (beta chain) is drawn from a study of a mutant IDH1 vaccine in newly diagnosed glioma. Across the study: Following radiotherapy alone, or alongside temozolomide cycles, vaccination was started after an interval of 4-6 weeks. Therapy received beforehand was radiotherapy, temozolomide, or both, with most patients given both.

This clone was found once. The antigen is not known. Method: immunoSEQ multiplex PCR; TCRdb's copy keeps in-frame clones and lacks some. The profile shows fewer than 45,000 clones, 85% to 95% of them singletons. The time point here: week 23, last vaccination. Mutant IDH1 20-mer peptide, at 300 ug, made up each vaccine dose, with topical imiquimod. Study results and limitations: Top-clonotype changes in peripheral T cells seemed unrelated to pseudoprogression.

Source: PBMCs, taken from a glioma patient whose treatment included an IDH1 peptide vaccine. The source of this sequence is a man in his fifties or sixties with glioma.

CDR3: CASSLLVTDTQYF. The CDR3, as DNA: TGTGCCAGCAGCTTATTGGTCACAGATACGCAGTATTTT. The chain is built from TRBV11-2 and TRBJ2-3, with D unclear. Germline lookup yields CDR1 SGHAT and CDR2 FQNNGV. Trimming took off 2 bases at V and 2 bases at J, with 5 bases between the two ends. The CDR3 is made up of 13 amino acids.